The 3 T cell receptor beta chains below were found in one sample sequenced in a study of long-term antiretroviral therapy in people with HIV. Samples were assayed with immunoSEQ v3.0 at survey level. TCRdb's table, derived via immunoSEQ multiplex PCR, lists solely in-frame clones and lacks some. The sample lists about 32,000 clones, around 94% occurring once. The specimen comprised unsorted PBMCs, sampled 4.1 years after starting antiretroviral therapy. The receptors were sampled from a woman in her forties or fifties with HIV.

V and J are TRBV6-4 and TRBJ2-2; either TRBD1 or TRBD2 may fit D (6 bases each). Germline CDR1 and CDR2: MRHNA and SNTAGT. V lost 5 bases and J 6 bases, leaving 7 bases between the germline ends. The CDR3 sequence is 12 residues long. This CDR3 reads CASSRGAGELFF. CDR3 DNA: TGTGCCAGCAGTAGGGGGGCCGGGGAGCTGTTTTTT.

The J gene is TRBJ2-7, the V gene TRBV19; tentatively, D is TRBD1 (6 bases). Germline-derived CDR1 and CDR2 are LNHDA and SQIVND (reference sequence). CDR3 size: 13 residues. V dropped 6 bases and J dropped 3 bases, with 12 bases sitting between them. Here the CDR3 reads CASSPQQGYEQYF. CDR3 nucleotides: TGTGCCAGTAGCCCCCAACAGGGCTACGAGCAGTACTTC.

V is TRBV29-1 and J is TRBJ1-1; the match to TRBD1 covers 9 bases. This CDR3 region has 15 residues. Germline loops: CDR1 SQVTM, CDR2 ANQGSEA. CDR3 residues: CSYRDRVGRNTEAFF. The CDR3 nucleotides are TGCAGTTACCGGGACAGGGTGGGGAGGAACACTGAAGCTTTCTTT.